The 17 T cell receptor beta chains below were found in one sample sequenced in a study of blood T cell repertoires in COVID-19. Method: immunoSEQ multiplex PCR; TCRdb's copy keeps in-frame clones and lacks some. The table has some 530,000 clones, approximately 83% seen once. Sequenced: peripheral blood. The receptor set was obtained from a human donor in a cohort sampled during active COVID-19.

V is TRBV18 and J is TRBJ1-2; TRBD1 agrees at 7 bases. The V gene end was trimmed by 2 bases and the J gene end by 4 bases; junction bases not matched to a gene: 4. Germline V gene data show CDR1 as KGHSH and CDR2 as LQKENI. The CDR3 loop spans 14 amino acids. In DNA, the CDR3 is TGTGCCAGCTCACCAACAGGGGTTATCTATGGCTACACCTTC. Translation: CASSPTGVIYGYTF.

The chain carries TRBV6-5 and TRBJ1-2; tentative D call: TRBD1 (5 bases). Between the trimmed V and J ends, which lost 0 bases and 3 bases, there was a span of 8 bases. The germline V gene has CDR1 MNHEY and CDR2 SVGAGI. The CDR3 runs to 14 residues. The DNA of the CDR3 is TGTGCCAGCAGTTACTCAGGAGGGGACTATGGCTACACCTTC. It is translated as CASSYSGGDYGYTF.

The chain recombines TRBV10-3 with TRBJ1-4, with D perhaps TRBD1 (6 bases). The CDR3 spans 15 residues. CDR1 is ENHRY, CDR2 SYGVKD, per germline. The V end was cut by 3 bases, the J end by 7 bases, with 15 bases between. CDR3 nucleotide sequence: TGTGCCATCAGTGATGAGGGGGGGCATAGTGAAAAACTGTTTTTT. Translated: CAISDEGGHSEKLFF.

This clone is a singleton in its sample. The rearrangement joins TRBV19 to TRBJ1-3, with D perhaps TRBD1 (6 bases). Germline V CDR1 and CDR2: LNHDA, SQIVND (reference sequence). This CDR3 has 16 residues. Trimming took 3 bases from V and 4 from J, leaving 16 bases between them. The CDR3 DNA sequence: TGTGCCAGTAGTATGGCCCCGGACAGTTTCGGAAACACCATATATTTT. This codes for CASSMAPDSFGNTIYF. Full variable domain (missing parts from reference TRBV19 and TRBJ1-3): DGGITQSPKYLFRKEGQNVTLSCEQNLNHDAMYWYRQDPGQGLRLIYYSQIVNDFQKGDIAEGYSVSREKKESFPLTVTSAQKNPTAFYLCASSMAPDSFGNTIYFGEGSWLTVV.

This clone was recorded a few times. The rearrangement uses TRBV4-3 and TRBJ1-2; possible D gene TRBD1, 6 bases. V was clipped by 2 bases and J by 5 bases, with 18 bases between them. Germline values: CDR1 LGHNA, CDR2 YSLEER. CDR3 length: 16 amino acids. The CDR3 reads CASSQHSGGFAYGYTF. The CDR3 DNA is TGCGCCAGCAGCCAACACTCTGGGGGCTTCGCTTATGGCTACACCTTC.

CDR3 bases: TGCAGCGTTGATAGCGAGACGACCTACGAGCAGTACTTC. It codes for CSVDSETTYEQYF. The chain carries TRBV29-1 and TRBJ2-7; possibly TRBD2 for D (5 bases). Germline CDR1 and CDR2: SQVTM and ANQGSEA. Trimming stripped 3 bases from V and 2 bases from J, with 11 bases between. This CDR3 spans 13 amino acids.

CDR3 nucleotides: TGTGCCAGCAGTTACGACATTTACTCTGGAAACACCATATATTTT. Encoded protein: CASSYDIYSGNTIYF. The chain combines TRBV6-2 or TRBV6-3 with TRBJ1-3; D is ambiguous. V shed 2 bases and J shed 0 bases, with 8 bases lying between them. The CDR3 is made up of 15 amino acids. Germline V gene lookup returns CDR1 MNHEY and CDR2 SVGEGT.

The chain has TRBV5-1 and TRBJ1-1; no firm D call. CDR1 SGHRS and CDR2 YFSETQ come from the germline V gene. The V and J ends lost 2 bases and 0 bases respectively, with 5 bases between them. This CDR3 is built from 13 residues. CDR3 sequence (DNA): TGCGCCAGCAGCTTACGGGTGAACACTGAAGCTTTCTTT. Translated: CASSLRVNTEAFF.

The genes are TRBV24-1 and TRBJ2-5; TRBD2 might be the D (5 bases). Germline CDR1 is KGHDR and CDR2 is SFDVKD. The CDR3 consists of 13 residues. V lost 3 bases to trimming and J lost 4 bases, with 8 bases between them. The CDR3 DNA is TGTGCCACCAGTGATGGCGGGCGAGAGACCCAGTACTTC. The encoded protein is CATSDGGRETQYF.

The V call is TRBV27, the J call TRBJ1-4; 9 nucleotides match TRBD1. Germline CDR1 and CDR2: MNHEY and SMNVEV (reference sequence). The CDR3 is 14 amino acids. The V segment lost 5 bases and the J segment 8 bases; nucleotides outside the gene matches: 6. This CDR3 is CASSLTGGYEKLFF. CDR3 nucleotides: TGTGCCAGCAGTCTAACAGGGGGCTACGAAAAACTGTTTTTT.

There are a few counts of this clone. This rearrangement joins TRBV7-8 to TRBJ1-3; D might be TRBD1 (6 bases). Deletions cut 7 bases from V and 0 bases from J, with 13 bases between. Germline CDR1 and CDR2: SGHVS and FQNEAQ. The CDR3 length is 15 residues. The CDR3 sequence is CASKLDRPSGNTIYF. The CDR3 coding sequence is TGTGCCAGCAAGCTCGACAGGCCCTCTGGAAACACCATATATTTT.

This sequence joins TRBV18 and TRBJ1-1, with 7 bases matching TRBD1. V shed 3 bases, J shed 6 bases, and the junction held 7 bases outside the gene matches. The CDR3 runs to 14 residues. Germline loops: CDR1 KGHSH, CDR2 LQKENI. This CDR3 is CASSPALDRPEAFF. The CDR3 DNA follows: TGTGCCAGCTCACCCGCTCTGGACAGGCCTGAAGCTTTCTTT.

The chain recombines TRBV20-1 with TRBJ2-1; D gene unclear. CDR1 is DFQATT and CDR2 is SNEGSKA in the germline V gene (reference sequence). The CDR3 totals 11 residues. Trimming shortened V by 5 bases and J by 5 bases, and 7 bases separated the two germline ends. This chain's CDR3 is CSAYYNNEQFF. The CDR3 DNA follows: TGCAGTGCTTACTATAACAATGAGCAGTTCTTC.

This chain connects TRBV6-7 to TRBJ2-7; 9 bases align to TRBD2. TRBV6-7 is an ORF for which the function is uncertain. This CDR3 comprises 16 residues. Germline trimming cut 5 bases from V and 6 bases from J; bases unmatched to any gene: 14. For the CDR3, the DNA is TGTGCCAGCAGTACCTTTGTGCGGGAGGGCCAATTCGAGCAGTACTTC. Protein: CASSTFVREGQFEQYF.

The J gene is TRBJ2-1, the V gene TRBV2; D ambiguous. The germline V gene encodes CDR1 SNHLY and CDR2 FYNNEI. The CDR3 extends over 12 amino acids. The V gene lost 6 bases and the J gene lost 3 bases, with 6 bases spanning the gap. The CDR3 coding sequence is TGTGCCAGCAGCAGGAACTACAATGAGCAGTTCTTC. This sequence encodes CASSRNYNEQFF.

This clone was seen a handful of times. The DNA for the CDR3 is TGTGCCAGCAGCCTAGAACCTACGGGGATTTCACCCCTCCACTTT. Translation: CASSLEPTGISPLHF. The J gene is TRBJ1-6, the V gene TRBV3-1 (or the pseudogene TRBV3-2); no firm D call. This CDR3 is 15 amino acids long. The ends were cut back, 4 bases at V and 9 bases at J, with 16 bases in the middle. CDR1 LGHDT and CDR2 YNNKEL come from the germline V gene (reference sequence).

The CDR3 DNA follows: TGTGCCAGCAGTTTGAGGATAACAGGGGGCACCGGGGAGCTGTTTTTT. Residues: CASSLRITGGTGELFF. The chain is built from TRBV6-5 and TRBJ2-2; 8 bases fit TRBD1. Germline V CDR1 and CDR2: MNHEY, SVGAGI. J lost 4 bases, V lost 4 bases, and 8 bases had no gene match. The CDR3 spans 16 residues.